This T cell receptor (beta chain) was found in a study of identical twins. This clonotype was counted ten times or more. J gave up 7 bases and V 1 base, and 7 bases lay outside the gene matches. Per germline, CDR1 ENHRY and CDR2 SYGVKD. The CDR3 runs 15 residues. Each CDR3 protein gets one entry after TCRdb re-called the 5' RACE reads with MiXCR. The table records 500,000 to 700,000 distinct CDR3 sequences, 7.1% of them present only once. The same data also contributed to another study, on yellow fever vaccine responses in identical twins.

The material sequenced was PBMCs. The chain carries TRBV10-3 and TRBJ2-1, with 7 bases identical to TRBD2. The receptor comes from a woman younger than 30 in good health. CDR3 coding DNA: TGTGCCATCAGTGAGTTGGGGCGGGAGAAGAATGAGCAGTTCTTC. Residues: CAISELGREKNEQFF.